This TCR beta chain stems from a study of CD8+CD57+ T cells in acquired aplastic anemia (dated by TCRdb to 2017 to 2018). Turning to the overall study: On average, sorted CD4+ and CD8+ cells yielded roughly 3.4 ug of extracted DNA, with a range of about 0.18 to 27.4 ug. CD8+CD57+ expansion was defined as a frequency above the mean frequency observed in healthy subjects.

Expansion of CD8+CD57+ cells had been shown by flow cytometry in the patients chosen for sequencing. Every patient had severe acquired aplastic anemia, diagnosed using the International Study of Aplastic Anemia and Agranulocytosis and Camitta criteria. Patients had received no therapy at the time of blood sampling. In this study, sorted CD4+ and CD8+ T cells from the blood of healthy subjects and of severe aplastic anemia patients had their TCR repertoires deep-sequenced. Patients were enrolled under clinicaltrials.gov protocols 00001620, 01623167, 00001397, 00071045, 00081523 and 00961064 in the USA. Ficoll-Paque density gradient centrifugation was used to isolate peripheral blood mononuclear cells. CD4+ and CD8+ T cells were sorted by FACS or magnetic beads before DNA extraction. This clonotype occurred once. The target of this receptor is not known. The record has no base qualities; no much larger clone is one base away. A single read offers scant evidence.

The CDR3 contains 13 residues, cysteine and phenylalanine counted. Only the CDR3 DNA is retained, 39 bases long and in frame from the first base. CDR1 and CDR2, looked up from the germline V gene (reference sequence), are SGHKS and YYEKEE. Trimming at the junction amounts to 0 bases on V and 2 bases on J, and the germline ends lie 6 bases apart. Beyond this particular receptor, the publication reports: Twenty-nine CD8+ CDR3 sequences were shared between patients and controls but appeared highly expressed in patients and within their immunodominant clones. Between patients and healthy controls, no significant difference in CD8+ Simpson's diversity was found (P=0.060).

TCR beta VDJ combination and CDR3 sequence profiling used genomic DNA as the template. TCR repertoire sequencing was run on an Illumina HiSeq 2000. As for how the authors treated the data: TRBV/TRBJ rearrangement plots, CDR3 size and DJ length profiles, and Simpson's diversity index were used to assess repertoires. Whichever DNA sequence was most abundant in the deep sequencing data was defined as the immunodominant clone. CDR3 amino acid sequences were screened for sharing across subjects and were compared with published repertoires and the VDJdb database. Using fastp at Q25 and MiXCR, TCRdb reprocessed the public reads and kept productive beta chains. Every entry covers one CDR3 protein and lists the most common genes and DNA from its rows. V and J calls and clone size were set by TCRdb, not the authors. The sample contains 200,000 to 250,000 distinct CDR3 sequences, about 60% of them found a single time. Around 60% of the sample is in the top ten clones.

The sequencing sample was made of sorted CD4+, CD8+, or CD8+CD57+ T cells (not recorded which) from PBMCs. This sequence was found in a human donor with aplastic anemia. Recombination connected TRBV5-5 to TRBJ2-7; no D gene is confidently identified. The CDR3 region: CASSLAQAYEQYF. The sequenced DNA is TGTGCCAGCAGCTTGGCCCAGGCCTACGAGCAGTACTTC.